There are many counts of the clone carrying this T cell receptor beta chain. As yet, its antigen is unknown. In germline, CDR1 is LNHNV, CDR2 YYDKDF (reference sequence). Trimming removed 1 base at V and 1 base at J, with 20 bases between. This CDR3 spans 19 amino acids. These data originate in a study of T-cell memory formation after mild COVID-19. Study-wide background: Most TCR clusters belonged to a single donor. Study-wide results and limits: Second-wave clones with a day 37 peak had unconfirmed SARS-CoV-2 specificity. Day 15 to 85 contracting clones showed balanced CD4/CD8; day 15 to 37 expanders favored CD4+. Some clones that responded turned up in pre-infection memory, which suggests that cross-reactive memory joined in.

MiXCR, run by TCRdb on the 5' RACE reads, gives a single entry per CDR3 protein. The sample consists of roughly 170,000 distinct CDR3 sequences, less than 20% of them appearing once. This TCR was recovered from a man between 18 and 35 years old who had mild COVID-19 (a few samples of this study predate the infection). Cell type and time point are not known. The chain joins TRBV15 to TRBJ1-5; a weak D match, TRBD1 (6 bases). The specimen sequenced was PBMCs or a T cell subset sorted from them (not recorded which). CDR3 bases: TGTGCCACCAGCAGAGTAGGTGGGGGGCGCTTGGCGAGCAATCAGCCCCAGCATTTT. It yields the protein CATSRVGGGRLASNQPQHF.